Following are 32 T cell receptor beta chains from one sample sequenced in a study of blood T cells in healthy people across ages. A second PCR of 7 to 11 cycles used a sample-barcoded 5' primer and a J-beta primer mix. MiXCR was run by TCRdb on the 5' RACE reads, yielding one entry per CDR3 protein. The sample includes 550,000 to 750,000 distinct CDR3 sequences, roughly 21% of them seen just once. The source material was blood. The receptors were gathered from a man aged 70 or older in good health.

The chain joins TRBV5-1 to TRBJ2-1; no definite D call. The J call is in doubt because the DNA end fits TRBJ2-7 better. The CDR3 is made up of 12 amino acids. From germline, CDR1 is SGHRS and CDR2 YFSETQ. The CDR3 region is CASSRDYNEQYF. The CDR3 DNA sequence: TGCGCCAGCAGCAGGGATTACAATGAGCAGTACTTC.

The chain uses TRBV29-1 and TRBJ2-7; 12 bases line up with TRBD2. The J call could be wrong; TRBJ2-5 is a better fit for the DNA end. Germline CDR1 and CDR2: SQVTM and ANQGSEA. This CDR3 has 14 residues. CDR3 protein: CSGWTSGTQETQYF. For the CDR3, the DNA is TGCAGCGGTTGGACTAGCGGGACCCAAGAGACCCAGTACTTC.

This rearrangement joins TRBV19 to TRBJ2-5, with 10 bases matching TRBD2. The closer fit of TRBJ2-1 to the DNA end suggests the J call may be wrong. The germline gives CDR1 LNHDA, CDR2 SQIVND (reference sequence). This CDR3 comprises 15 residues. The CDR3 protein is CASSNSGRTYNEQFF. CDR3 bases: TGTGCCAGTAGTAATAGCGGGAGGACCTACAATGAGCAGTTCTTC.

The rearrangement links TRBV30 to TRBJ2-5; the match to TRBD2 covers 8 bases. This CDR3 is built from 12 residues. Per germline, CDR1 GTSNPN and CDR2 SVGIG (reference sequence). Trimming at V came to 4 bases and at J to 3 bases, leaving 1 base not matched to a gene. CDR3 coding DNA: TGTGCCTGGAAACTAGCGGAAGAGACCCAGTACTTC. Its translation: CAWKLAEETQYF.

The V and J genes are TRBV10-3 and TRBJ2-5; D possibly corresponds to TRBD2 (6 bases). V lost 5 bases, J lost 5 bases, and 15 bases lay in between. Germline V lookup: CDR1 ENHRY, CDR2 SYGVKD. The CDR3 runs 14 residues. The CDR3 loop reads CAISRREDGETQYF. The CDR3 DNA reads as TGTGCCATCAGTCGTAGGGAGGACGGTGAGACCCAGTACTTC.

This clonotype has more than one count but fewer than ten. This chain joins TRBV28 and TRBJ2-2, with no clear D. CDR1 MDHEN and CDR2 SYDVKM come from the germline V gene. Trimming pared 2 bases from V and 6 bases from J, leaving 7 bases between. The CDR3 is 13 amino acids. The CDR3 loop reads CASSLGRSGELFF. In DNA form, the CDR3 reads TGTGCCAGCAGTTTAGGCCGGTCCGGGGAGCTGTTTTTT.

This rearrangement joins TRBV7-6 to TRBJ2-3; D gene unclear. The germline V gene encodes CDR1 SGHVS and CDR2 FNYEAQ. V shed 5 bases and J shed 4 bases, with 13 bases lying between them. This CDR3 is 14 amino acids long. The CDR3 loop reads CASSLGRGADTQYF. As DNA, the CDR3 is TGTGCCAGCAGCCTGGGTCGAGGCGCAGATACGCAGTATTTT.

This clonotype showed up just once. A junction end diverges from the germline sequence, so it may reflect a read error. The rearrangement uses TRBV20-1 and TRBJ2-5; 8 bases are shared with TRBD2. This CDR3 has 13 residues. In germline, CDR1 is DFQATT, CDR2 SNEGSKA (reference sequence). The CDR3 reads CSVRLAPQETSCF. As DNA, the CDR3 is TGCAGTGTCCGACTAGCGCCCCAAGAGACCAGCTGCTTC.

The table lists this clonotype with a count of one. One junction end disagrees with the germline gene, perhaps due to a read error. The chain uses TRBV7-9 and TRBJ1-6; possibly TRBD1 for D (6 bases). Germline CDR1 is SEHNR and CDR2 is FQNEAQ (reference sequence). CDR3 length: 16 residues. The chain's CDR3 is CTSSLGGGRDNSPLHF. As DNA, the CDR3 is TGTACCAGCAGCTTAGGCGGGGGGCGCGATAATTCACCCCTCCACTTT.

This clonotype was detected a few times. The CDR3 bases are TGTGCCAGCAGCGTTTACTCTGGGGCCAACGTCCTGACTTTC. Protein product: CASSVYSGANVLTF. V and J are TRBV9 and TRBJ2-6, with D unresolved. V was cut by 2 bases and J by 0 bases, with 3 bases left in between. From germline, CDR1 is SGDLS and CDR2 YYNGEE. The CDR3 is 14 residues long.

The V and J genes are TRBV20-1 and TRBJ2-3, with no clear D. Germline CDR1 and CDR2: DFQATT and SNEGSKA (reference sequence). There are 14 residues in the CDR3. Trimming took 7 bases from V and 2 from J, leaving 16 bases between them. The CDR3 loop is CSGTPTITTDTQYF. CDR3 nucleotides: TGCAGTGGGACCCCGACGATCACCACAGATACGCAGTATTTT.

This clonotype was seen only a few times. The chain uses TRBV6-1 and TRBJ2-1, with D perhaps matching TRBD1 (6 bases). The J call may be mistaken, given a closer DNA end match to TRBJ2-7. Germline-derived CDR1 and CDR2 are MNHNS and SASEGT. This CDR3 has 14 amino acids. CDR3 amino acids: CASSEVGANYEQYF. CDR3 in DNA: TGTGCCAGCAGTGAGGTGGGGGCGAACTACGAGCAGTACTTC.

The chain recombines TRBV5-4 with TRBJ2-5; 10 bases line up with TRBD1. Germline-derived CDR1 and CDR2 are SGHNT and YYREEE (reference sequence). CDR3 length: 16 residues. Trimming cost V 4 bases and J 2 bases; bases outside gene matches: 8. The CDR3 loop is CASSPTGGLEQETQYF. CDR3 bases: TGTGCCAGCAGCCCGACAGGGGGCCTTGAACAAGAGACCCAGTACTTC.

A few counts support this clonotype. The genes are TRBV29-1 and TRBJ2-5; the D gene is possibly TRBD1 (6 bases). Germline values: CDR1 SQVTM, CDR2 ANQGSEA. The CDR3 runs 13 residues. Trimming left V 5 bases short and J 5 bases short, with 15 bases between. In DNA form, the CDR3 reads TGCAGCGTTCAAACAGGGATCGGGGAGACCCAGTACTTC. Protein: CSVQTGIGETQYF.

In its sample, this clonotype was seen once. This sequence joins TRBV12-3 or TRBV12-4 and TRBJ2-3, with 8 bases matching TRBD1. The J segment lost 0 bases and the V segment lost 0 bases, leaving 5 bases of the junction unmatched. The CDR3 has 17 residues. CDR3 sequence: CASSLALDRASTDTQYF. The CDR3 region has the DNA TGTGCCAGCAGTTTAGCCCTGGACAGGGCCAGCACAGATACGCAGTATTTT.

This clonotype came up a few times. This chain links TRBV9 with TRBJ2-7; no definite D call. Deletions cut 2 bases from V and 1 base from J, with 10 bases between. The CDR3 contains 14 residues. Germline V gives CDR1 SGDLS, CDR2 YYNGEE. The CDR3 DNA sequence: TGTGCCAGCAGCGTGCATTCTAGTTCCTACGAGCAGTACTTC. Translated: CASSVHSSSYEQYF.

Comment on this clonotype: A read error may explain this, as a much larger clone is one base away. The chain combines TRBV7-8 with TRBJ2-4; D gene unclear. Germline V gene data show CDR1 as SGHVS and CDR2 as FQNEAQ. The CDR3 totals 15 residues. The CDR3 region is CASSLDARARNIQYF. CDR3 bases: TGTGCCAGCAGCTTAGACGCGAGAGCCAGAAACATTCAGTACTTC. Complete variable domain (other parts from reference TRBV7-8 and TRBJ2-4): GAGVSQSPRYKVAKRGQDVALRCDPISGHVSLFWYQQALGQGPEFLTYFQNEAQLDKSGLPSDRFFAERPEGSVSTLKIQRTQQEDSAVYLCASSLDARARNIQYFGAGTRLSVL.

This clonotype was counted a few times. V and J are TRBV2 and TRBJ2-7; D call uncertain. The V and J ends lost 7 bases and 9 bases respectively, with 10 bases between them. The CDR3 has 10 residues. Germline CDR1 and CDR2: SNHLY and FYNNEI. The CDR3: CASTTASQYF. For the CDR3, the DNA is TGTGCCAGCACCACAGCATCGCAGTACTTC.

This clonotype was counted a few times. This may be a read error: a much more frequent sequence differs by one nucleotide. This CDR3 reads CASSAGPSTDTQYF. The CDR3 DNA reads TGTGCCAGCAGCGCGGGTCCGAGCACAGATACGCAGTATTTT. The chain uses TRBV9 and TRBJ2-3; D is uncertain. Trimming left V 3 bases short and J 0 bases short, with 8 bases between. The CDR3 has 14 amino acids. Germline lookup yields CDR1 SGDLS and CDR2 YYNGEE.

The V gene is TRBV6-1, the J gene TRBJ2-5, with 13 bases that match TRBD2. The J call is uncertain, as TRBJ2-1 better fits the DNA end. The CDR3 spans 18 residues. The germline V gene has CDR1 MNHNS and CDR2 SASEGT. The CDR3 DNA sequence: TGTGCCAGCAGGGCGACTAGCGGGGGGCCAACCCGGAACGATGAGCAGTTCTTC. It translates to CASRATSGGPTRNDEQFF.

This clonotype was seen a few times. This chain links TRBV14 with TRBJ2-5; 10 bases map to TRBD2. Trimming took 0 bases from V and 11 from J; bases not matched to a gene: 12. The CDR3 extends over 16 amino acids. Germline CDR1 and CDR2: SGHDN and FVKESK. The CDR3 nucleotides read TGTGCCAGCAGCCAAGATTGGCTAGCGGGAGCTGGAGAGCAGTACTTC. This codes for CASSQDWLAGAGEQYF.

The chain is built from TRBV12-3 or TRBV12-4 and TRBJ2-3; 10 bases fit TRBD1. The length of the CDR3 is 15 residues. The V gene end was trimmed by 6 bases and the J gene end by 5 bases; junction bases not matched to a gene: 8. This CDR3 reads CASRGRTGGRDTQYF. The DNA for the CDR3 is TGTGCCAGCAGAGGGAGGACAGGGGGGAGAGATACGCAGTATTTT.

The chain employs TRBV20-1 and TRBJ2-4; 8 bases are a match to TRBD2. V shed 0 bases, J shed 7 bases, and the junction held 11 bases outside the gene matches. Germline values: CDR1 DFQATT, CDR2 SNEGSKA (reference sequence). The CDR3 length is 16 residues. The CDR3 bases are TGCAGTGCTAGAGAAAAGGTTAGCGGGATCGGGAACATTCAGTACTTC. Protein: CSAREKVSGIGNIQYF.

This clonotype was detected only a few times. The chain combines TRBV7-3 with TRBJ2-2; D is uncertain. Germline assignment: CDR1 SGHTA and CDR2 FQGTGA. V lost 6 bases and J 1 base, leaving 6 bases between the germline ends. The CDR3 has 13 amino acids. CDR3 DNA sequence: TGTGCCAGCAGAGCAGGGAACACCGGGGAGCTGTTTTTT. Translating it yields CASRAGNTGELFF.

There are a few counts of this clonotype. CDR3 sequence: CASSLVGGGNYNEQFF. The CDR3 DNA reads as TGTGCCAGCAGCCTAGTCGGAGGGGGCAACTACAATGAGCAGTTCTTC. This chain uses TRBV7-2 with TRBJ2-1; tentatively, D is TRBD1 (7 bases). V dropped 5 bases and J dropped 3 bases, with 17 bases sitting between them. Germline V gene sequence: CDR1 SGHTA, CDR2 FQGNSA. This CDR3 has 16 amino acids.

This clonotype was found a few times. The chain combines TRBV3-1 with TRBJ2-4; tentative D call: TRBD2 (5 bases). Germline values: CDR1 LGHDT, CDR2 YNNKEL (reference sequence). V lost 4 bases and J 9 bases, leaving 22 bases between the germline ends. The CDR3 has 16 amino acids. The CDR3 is CASSRALVPSEGIQYF. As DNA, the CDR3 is TGTGCCAGCAGCCGTGCCCTGGTTCCCTCCGAGGGCATTCAGTACTTC.

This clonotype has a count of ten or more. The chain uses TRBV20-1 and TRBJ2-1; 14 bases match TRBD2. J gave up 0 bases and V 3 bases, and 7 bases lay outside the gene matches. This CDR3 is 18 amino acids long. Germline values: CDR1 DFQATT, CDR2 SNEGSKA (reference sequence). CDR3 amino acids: CSARRTGTSGSSYNEQFF. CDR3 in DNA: TGCAGTGCTAGGCGAACCGGGACTAGCGGGAGCTCCTACAATGAGCAGTTCTTC.

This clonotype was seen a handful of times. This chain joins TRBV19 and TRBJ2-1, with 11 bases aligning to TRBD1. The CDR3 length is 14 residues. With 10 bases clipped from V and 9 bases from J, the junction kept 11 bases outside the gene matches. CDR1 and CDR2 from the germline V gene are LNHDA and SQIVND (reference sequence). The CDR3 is CAIARTGGVGEQFF. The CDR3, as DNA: TGTGCCATCGCCCGGACAGGGGGCGTGGGTGAGCAGTTCTTC.

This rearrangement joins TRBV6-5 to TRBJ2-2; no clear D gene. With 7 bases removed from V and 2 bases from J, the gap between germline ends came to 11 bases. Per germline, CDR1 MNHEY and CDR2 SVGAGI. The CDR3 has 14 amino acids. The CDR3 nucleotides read TGTGCCAGCACTCCTCGACTTAACACCGGGGAGCTGTTTTTT. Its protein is CASTPRLNTGELFF.

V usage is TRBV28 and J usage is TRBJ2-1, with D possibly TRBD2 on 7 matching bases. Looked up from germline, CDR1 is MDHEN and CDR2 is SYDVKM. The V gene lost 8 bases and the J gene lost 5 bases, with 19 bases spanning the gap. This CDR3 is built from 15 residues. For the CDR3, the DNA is TGTGCCAGCGGTCGGGGGCGGGAGAGCAACAATGAGCAGTTCTTC. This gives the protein CASGRGRESNNEQFF.

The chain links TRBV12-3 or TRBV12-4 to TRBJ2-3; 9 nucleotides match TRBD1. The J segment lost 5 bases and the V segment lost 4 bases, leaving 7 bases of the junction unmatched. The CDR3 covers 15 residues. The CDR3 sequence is CASSSPGQGIDTQYF. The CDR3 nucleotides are TGTGCCAGCAGTTCACCGGGACAGGGAATAGATACGCAGTATTTT.

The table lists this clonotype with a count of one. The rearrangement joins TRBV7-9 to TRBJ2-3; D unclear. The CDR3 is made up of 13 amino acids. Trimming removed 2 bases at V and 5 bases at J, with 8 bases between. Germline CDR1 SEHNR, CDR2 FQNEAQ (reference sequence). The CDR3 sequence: CASSLPVLDTQYF. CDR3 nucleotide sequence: TGTGCCAGCAGCTTACCAGTTCTAGATACGCAGTATTTT.